Listed here are 29 T cell receptor beta chains from one sample, sequenced in a study of blood T cell repertoires in COVID-19. The repertoire was sequenced with immunoSEQ multiplex PCR; TCRdb's copy has only in-frame clones and lacks some. The sample lists about 100,000 clones, 88% seen once, with 5.5% to 8% in the top ten. Sequenced material: peripheral blood. These receptors came from a woman aged 60-75 years with acute or convalescent COVID-19.

This chain connects TRBV27 to TRBJ2-2; a weak D match, TRBD1 (5 bases). CDR3 length equals 14 residues. V was clipped by 5 bases and J by 6 bases, with 13 bases between them. Looked up from germline, CDR1 is MNHEY and CDR2 is SMNVEV (reference sequence). The CDR3 coding sequence is TGTGCCAGCAGTCCTACGGTCAGGGCCGGGGAGCTGTTTTTT. Its protein is CASSPTVRAGELFF.

The chain employs TRBV10-1 and TRBJ2-1; 12 nucleotides line up with TRBD2. J gave up 6 bases and V 6 bases, and 9 bases lay outside the gene matches. The CDR3 has 16 residues. From germline, CDR1 is WNHNN and CDR2 SYGVQD (reference sequence). The CDR3 bases are TGCGCCAGCAGCGGGGGACTAGCGGGTTTCCTCAATGAGCAGTTCTTC. This codes for CASSGGLAGFLNEQFF.

The J gene is TRBJ1-5, the V gene TRBV19; TRBD1 matches 7 bases. CDR1 is LNHDA and CDR2 is SQIVND in the germline V gene (reference sequence). The V and J ends lost 1 base and 0 bases, in that order; junction bases with no gene match: 9. This CDR3 spans 18 amino acids. The CDR3: CASSIVGTVSYSNQPQHF. The DNA of the CDR3 is TGTGCCAGTAGTATAGTCGGGACAGTGAGCTATAGCAATCAGCCCCAGCATTTT. Together with reference TRBV19 and TRBJ1-5, the CDR3 gives the full variable domain: DGGITQSPKYLFRKEGQNVTLSCEQNLNHDAMYWYRQDPGQGLRLIYYSQIVNDFQKGDIAEGYSVSREKKESFPLTVTSAQKNPTAFYLCASSIVGTVSYSNQPQHFGDGTRLSIL.

The chain carries TRBV14 and TRBJ2-7; perhaps TRBD1 as D (6 bases). Trimming took off 3 bases at V and 7 bases at J, with 13 bases between the two ends. The germline CDR1 and CDR2 sequences are SGHDN and FVKESK. There are 13 residues in the CDR3. Here the CDR3 DNA reads TGTGCCAGCAGCCAGTCCAGGGGTGGGGAGCAGTACGTC. Translation gives CASSQSRGGEQYV.

The chain carries TRBV6-5 and TRBJ2-1; 9 bases map to TRBD2. The V gene end was trimmed by 5 bases and the J gene end by 8 bases; junction bases not matched to a gene: 10. Germline CDR1 MNHEY, CDR2 SVGAGI. This CDR3 spans 15 amino acids. For the CDR3, the DNA is TGTGCCAGCAGTCGCGGGAGGGCTAATTTCGATGAGCAGTTCTTC. Residues: CASSRGRANFDEQFF.

The J gene is TRBJ2-2, the V gene TRBV5-6, with 10 bases lining up with TRBD2. V shed 4 bases and J 6 bases; nucleotides not matched to a gene: 6. In germline, CDR1 is SGHDT, CDR2 YYEEEE. This CDR3 has 15 residues. This chain's CDR3 is CASSTAGGPPGELFF. CDR3 nucleotide sequence: TGTGCCAGCAGCACAGCGGGAGGGCCGCCCGGGGAGCTGTTTTTT.

In nucleotides, the CDR3 is TGTGCCAGCCTCCGGGACAGGGATCACACTGAAGCTTTCTTT. This sequence encodes CASLRDRDHTEAFF. The chain employs TRBV6-5 and TRBJ1-1; 9 nucleotides agree with TRBD1. The germline gives CDR1 MNHEY, CDR2 SVGAGI. This CDR3 is 14 amino acids long. With 8 bases clipped from V and 3 bases from J, the junction kept 7 bases outside the gene matches.

V gene TRBV7-3 combines with J gene TRBJ2-1; D is perhaps TRBD2 (6 bases). Germline V CDR1 and CDR2: SGHTA, FQGTGA. Trimming cost V 0 bases and J 15 bases, with 15 bases left between them. The CDR3 sequence is 13 residues long. In DNA form, the CDR3 reads TGTGCCAGCAGCTTAACGTGGGGGGAGGACCTGTTCTTC. This sequence encodes CASSLTWGEDLFF.

The chain uses TRBV19 and TRBJ2-1; unclear D gene. The ends were cut back, 3 bases at V and 7 bases at J, with 10 bases in the middle. The CDR3 has 13 residues. CDR1 and CDR2 (germline): LNHDA, SQIVND (reference sequence). The CDR3 spells CASSINARNEQFF. CDR3 nucleotides: TGTGCCAGTAGTATTAACGCGAGGAATGAGCAGTTCTTC.

J is TRBJ2-1 and V is TRBV19, with 12 positions matching TRBD2. Trimming at V came to 0 bases and at J to 4 bases, leaving 4 bases not matched to a gene. Germline V gene lookup returns CDR1 LNHDA and CDR2 SQIVND (reference sequence). The CDR3 length is 17 residues. For the CDR3, the DNA is TGTGCCAGTAGTATAGATATACTAGCGGGAGGATACAATGAGCAGTTCTTC. Residues: CASSIDILAGGYNEQFF.

The genes are TRBV19 and TRBJ2-3; TRBD1 is a possible D gene (6 bases). V gave up 8 bases and J gave up 3 bases, with 15 bases separating them. The CDR3 runs 14 residues. Looked up from germline, CDR1 is LNHDA and CDR2 is SQIVND (reference sequence). The CDR3 coding sequence is TGTGCCAGTGGATACAGGGAAGGGACAGATACGCAGTATTTT. Protein: CASGYREGTDTQYF.

The chain uses TRBV19 and TRBJ2-5; 8 nucleotides line up with TRBD1. The V and J ends lost 6 bases and 3 bases, in that order; junction bases with no gene match: 9. The length of the CDR3 is 15 residues. Germline CDR1 LNHDA, CDR2 SQIVND (reference sequence). As DNA, the CDR3 is TGTGCCAGTAGCCGCTTCCGGGACAGGAAAGAGACCCAGTACTTC. Translating gives CASSRFRDRKETQYF.

DNA of the CDR3: TGCGCCAGCAGCTTGGGTCTGGGCCCAGAGGAGACCCAGTACTTC. Residues: CASSLGLGPEETQYF. The chain recombines TRBV5-1 with TRBJ2-5; D gene ambiguous. In germline, CDR1 is SGHRS, CDR2 YFSETQ. V dropped 0 bases and J dropped 5 bases, with 14 bases sitting between them. CDR3 size: 15 residues.

The gene calls are TRBV3-1 (or the pseudogene TRBV3-2) and TRBJ1-5; D is possibly TRBD1 (6 bases). Trimming took 6 bases from V and 3 from J, leaving 9 bases between them. Per germline, CDR1 LGHDT and CDR2 YNNKEL (reference sequence). This CDR3 spans 13 amino acids. The DNA of the CDR3 is TGTGCCAGCAGTTACAGGGTCAATCAGCCCCAGCATTTT. Amino acid sequence: CASSYRVNQPQHF.

The rearrangement joins TRBV5-1 to TRBJ1-5; D is unresolved. Germline V gene sequence: CDR1 SGHRS, CDR2 YFSETQ. This CDR3 is 13 amino acids long. With 5 bases removed from V and 6 bases from J, the gap between germline ends came to 12 bases. The CDR3 bases are TGCGCCAGCAGTTTCGAGGGAACTCAGCCCCAGCATTTT. This codes for CASSFEGTQPQHF.

V usage is TRBV7-2 and J usage is TRBJ2-3; 10 nucleotides line up with TRBD2. The germline gives CDR1 SGHTA, CDR2 FQGNSA. CDR3 size: 18 residues. With 2 bases clipped from V and 4 bases from J, the junction kept 12 bases outside the gene matches. CDR3 protein: CASSLLRASGSNPDTQYF. The CDR3 bases are TGTGCCAGCAGCTTACTCCGAGCTAGCGGGAGTAATCCAGATACGCAGTATTTT.

This clone was observed a few times. The V gene is TRBV5-1, the J gene TRBJ2-5, with 10 bases matching TRBD1. The CDR3 length is 15 residues. The junction had 7 bases not matched to a gene; V was cut back by 3 bases and J by 5 bases. The V gene's germline CDR1 is SGHRS and CDR2 YFSETQ. CDR3 amino acids: CASSSGTGEVETQYF. The CDR3 coding sequence is TGCGCCAGCAGCTCCGGGACAGGGGAAGTGGAGACCCAGTACTTC.

This clone came up a few times. This chain uses TRBV4-1 with TRBJ1-3; D gene ambiguous. Looked up from germline, CDR1 is MGHRA and CDR2 is YSYEKL. The CDR3 spans 15 residues. V dropped 0 bases and J dropped 2 bases, with 8 bases sitting between them. The CDR3: CASSQDRTAGNTIYF. CDR3 bases: TGCGCCAGCAGCCAAGATCGAACAGCTGGAAACACCATATATTTT.

The CDR3 DNA reads as TGTGCCAGCAGCAAGACTAGCGGGAGAGGGAATGAGCAGTTCTTC. It yields the protein CASSKTSGRGNEQFF. This chain connects TRBV7-3 to TRBJ2-1, with TRBD2 matching over 12 bases. V lost 5 bases, J lost 7 bases, and 6 bases stayed unmatched. This CDR3 contains 15 residues. Germline V CDR1 and CDR2: SGHTA, FQGTGA.

The chain links TRBV2 to TRBJ2-2; D perhaps matches TRBD2 (7 bases). From germline, CDR1 is SNHLY and CDR2 FYNNEI. The germline V and J ends were trimmed by 7 bases and 6 bases, with 15 bases remaining between them. The CDR3 contains 14 residues. CDR3 region: CASKGGRLSGELFF. The DNA of the CDR3 is TGTGCCAGCAAGGGGGGGAGACTGTCCGGGGAGCTGTTTTTT.

The chain carries TRBV3-1 (or the pseudogene TRBV3-2) and TRBJ1-1; D may be TRBD1 (5 bases). V was cut by 0 bases and J by 6 bases, with 11 bases left in between. The CDR3 has 14 amino acids. In germline, CDR1 is LGHDT, CDR2 YNNKEL (reference sequence). This CDR3 reads CASSQERGSSEAFF. As DNA, the CDR3 is TGTGCCAGCAGCCAAGAAAGGGGCTCGTCTGAAGCTTTCTTT.

This clone was counted between two and nine times. The CDR3 DNA is TGTGCCAGCAGCGACAGGGGCTACTATGGCTACACCTTC. This encodes CASSDRGYYGYTF. V is TRBV11-3 and J is TRBJ1-2; 8 bases match TRBD1. The CDR3 consists of 13 residues. The trim removed 5 bases at V and 3 bases at J, leaving 2 bases unmatched. Germline lookup yields CDR1 SGHNT and CDR2 YENEEA.

CDR3 nucleotides: TGTGCCAGCAGCGTAGACCCGGGAGGAAGGGAAGCTTTCTTT. Protein product: CASSVDPGGREAFF. The genes are TRBV9 and TRBJ1-1; D is unresolved. CDR1 is SGDLS, CDR2 YYNGEE, per germline. V lost 0 bases and J 8 bases, leaving 14 bases between the germline ends. There are 14 residues in the CDR3.

This clone was counted at least ten times. V and J are TRBV20-1 and TRBJ2-7; a possible D gene is TRBD1 (5 bases). This CDR3 has 11 amino acids. Germline assignment: CDR1 DFQATT and CDR2 SNEGSKA (reference sequence). The V and J ends lost 7 bases and 0 bases respectively, with 7 bases between them. CDR3 protein: CSVTASYEQYF. CDR3 DNA sequence: TGCAGTGTGACAGCCTCCTACGAGCAGTACTTC.

This chain uses TRBV4-1 with TRBJ1-1; TRBD1 matches 11 bases. V lost 5 bases and J lost 0; bases outside the gene matches: 5. The CDR3 runs 16 residues. Germline V gives CDR1 MGHRA, CDR2 YSYEKL. CDR3 sequence: CASSSRTGGVNTEAFF. DNA of the CDR3: TGCGCCAGCAGCTCCCGGACAGGGGGCGTGAACACTGAAGCTTTCTTT.

This chain connects TRBV16 to TRBJ2-1; possible D gene TRBD2, 7 bases. The CDR3 runs 16 residues. Deletions cut 4 bases from V and 7 bases from J, with 20 bases between. The germline gives CDR1 KGHSY, CDR2 FQNENV. CDR3 sequence reads: CASSRGGRIGGNEQFF. In DNA, the CDR3 is TGTGCCAGCAGCCGAGGCGGGAGAATAGGGGGAAATGAGCAGTTCTTC.

This sequence joins TRBV7-8 and TRBJ2-5, with TRBD2 matching 11 bases. The germline V gene encodes CDR1 SGHVS and CDR2 FQNEAQ. The CDR3 has 16 residues. V shed 2 bases and J 4 bases; nucleotides not matched to a gene: 6. The CDR3 sequence is CASSLPTSGVGETQYF. The CDR3 coding sequence is TGTGCCAGCAGCTTACCGACTAGCGGGGTGGGAGAGACCCAGTACTTC.

This clone was detected once. The rearrangement links TRBV3-1 (or the pseudogene TRBV3-2) to TRBJ2-4; the match to TRBD2 covers 12 bases. The V gene end was trimmed by 1 base and the J gene end by 6 bases; junction bases not matched to a gene: 7. The CDR3 sequence is 17 residues long. The germline V gene encodes CDR1 LGHDT and CDR2 YNNKEL (reference sequence). CDR3 coding DNA: TGTGCCAGCAGCCAAGCCTCAGCGGGACTAGCGGGAAACATTCAGTACTTC. Translated: CASSQASAGLAGNIQYF.

This chain connects TRBV3-1 (or the pseudogene TRBV3-2) to TRBJ1-2; D is possibly TRBD1 (5 bases). The CDR3 is made up of 12 amino acids. Germline CDR1 LGHDT, CDR2 YNNKEL (reference sequence). Trimming removed 1 base at V and 7 bases at J, with 7 bases between. Here the CDR3 DNA reads TGTGCCAGCAGCCAAGGGGGCGGTGGCTACACCTTC. It specifies CASSQGGGGYTF.